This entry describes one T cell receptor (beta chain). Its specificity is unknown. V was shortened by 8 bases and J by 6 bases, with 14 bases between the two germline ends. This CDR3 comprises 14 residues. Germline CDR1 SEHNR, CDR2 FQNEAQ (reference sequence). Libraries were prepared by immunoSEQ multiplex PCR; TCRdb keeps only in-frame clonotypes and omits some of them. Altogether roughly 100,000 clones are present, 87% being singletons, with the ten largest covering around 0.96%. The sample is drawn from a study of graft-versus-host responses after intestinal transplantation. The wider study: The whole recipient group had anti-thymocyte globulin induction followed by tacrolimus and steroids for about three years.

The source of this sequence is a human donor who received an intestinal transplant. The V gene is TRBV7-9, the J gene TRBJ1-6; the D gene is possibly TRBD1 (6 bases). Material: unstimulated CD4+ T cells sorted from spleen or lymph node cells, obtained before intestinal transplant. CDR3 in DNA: TGTGCCAGCTCCGGGGGACACCCTAATTCACCCCTCCACTTT. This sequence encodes CASSGGHPNSPLHF.